This T cell receptor (beta chain) is from a study of T cell responses to AZD1222 COVID-19 vaccine. Findings and limits, study-wide: Repertoires were collected only later (after the peak T cell response had occurred). Possibly, clonal diversity was underestimated; donors were largely white British and included more females. Across the whole spike, CD4 TCRs peaked at regions 160-218 and 743-854.

The sample holds one count of this clone. The antigen remains undetermined. TCRdb's copy holds only in-frame clones and misses some; the assay was immunoSEQ multiplex PCR. This sample has under 250,000 clones; about 92% occur once, and the top ten carry around 1%. Germline loops: CDR1 LNHNV, CDR2 YYDKDF (reference sequence). With V trimmed by 0 bases and J by 5 bases, 2 bases remained unmatched. The CDR3 length is 14 residues. This TCR came from an adult in good health. The source material was peripheral blood, sampled on day 0 of MenACWY control vaccination. The chain joins TRBV15 to TRBJ1-1; 8 bases align to TRBD1. Here the CDR3 reads CATSRETGETEAFF. In DNA form, the CDR3 reads TGTGCCACCAGCAGAGAGACAGGGGAAACTGAAGCTTTCTTT.